The 5 T cell receptor beta chains listed next were all sequenced from one sample in a study of T cell clonality in common variable immunodeficiency. Profiled with immunoSEQ multiplex PCR; TCRdb holds only in-frame clones, not every one. In total the sample includes over 35,000 clones, none of them seen once. The sequenced material came from peripheral blood mononuclear cells. All receptors come from a person aged 18 to 69 in good health.

This clone has ten or more counts. The read terminates 3 residues before the CDR3 end, so the remaining end is supplied by the germline J gene. The chain is built from TRBV28 and TRBJ1-2; no clear D gene. V shed 4 bases and J shed 4 bases, with 16 bases lying between them. CDR3 length: 15 amino acids. Germline V gives CDR1 MDHEN, CDR2 SYDVKM. The CDR3 spells CASSSRSGGRYGYTF. CDR3 DNA, as far as it was read: TGTGCCAGCAGTTCCCGCTCCGGCGGCCGCTATGGC.

This clone was found many times. From the germline J gene comes the end of the CDR3, since the read stops 3 residues before it. The chain joins TRBV18 to TRBJ2-1, with TRBD1 as a possible D gene (5 bases). Germline values: CDR1 KGHSH, CDR2 LQKENI. V was clipped by 8 bases and J by 9 bases, with 14 bases between them. CDR3 length: 12 amino acids. The CDR3 bases that were read are TGTGCCAGCGGTACCGCTGGGGCTGAG. Its translation is CASGTAGAE. The complete CDR3 protein is CASGTAGAEQFF.

This clone was recorded at least ten times. The sequence runs out 3 residues before the end of the CDR3; the remainder is reconstructed from the germline J gene. J is TRBJ2-3 and V is TRBV5-1; 7 bases match TRBD1. The CDR3 has 16 amino acids. Germline V gene lookup returns CDR1 SGHRS and CDR2 YFSETQ. Unmatched junction bases numbered 8, after V lost 0 bases and J lost 4 bases. Partial CDR3 DNA: TGCGCCAGCAGCTTGGGACAGGGTTTTGTCGCAGATACG. Translated: CASSLGQGFVADT. From start to end, the CDR3 is CASSLGQGFVADTQYF.

This clone was picked up many times. Read coverage stops 3 residues before the CDR3 terminus; the germline J gene supplies the remainder. The chain has TRBV5-1 and TRBJ2-7; D may be TRBD2 (6 bases). Per germline, CDR1 SGHRS and CDR2 YFSETQ. V was trimmed by 1 base and J by 1 base, leaving 12 bases between them. The CDR3 has 15 residues. The CDR3 reads CASSLSGLKSYEQYF. CDR3 DNA, as far as it was read: TGCGCCAGCAGCTTGTCGGGACTGAAATCCTACGAG.

In its sample, this clone was seen many times. The read terminates 3 residues before the CDR3 end, so the remaining end is supplied by the germline J gene. The chain couples TRBV18 to TRBJ2-7; 8 positions agree with TRBD1. The CDR3 has 14 residues. The trim removed 3 bases at V and 3 bases at J, leaving 4 bases unmatched. Germline lookup yields CDR1 KGHSH and CDR2 LQKENI. This chain's CDR3 is CASSPGTGGYEQYF. The sequenced CDR3 bases are TGTGCCAGCTCACCTGGGACAGGAGGCTACGAG. Full variable domain (rest looked up from reference TRBV18 and TRBJ2-7): NAGVMQNPRHLVRRRGQEARLRCSPMKGHSHVYWYRQLPEEGLKFMVYLQKENIIDESGMPKERFSAEFPKEGPSILRIQQVVRGDSAAYFCASSPGTGGYEQYFGPGTRLTVT.